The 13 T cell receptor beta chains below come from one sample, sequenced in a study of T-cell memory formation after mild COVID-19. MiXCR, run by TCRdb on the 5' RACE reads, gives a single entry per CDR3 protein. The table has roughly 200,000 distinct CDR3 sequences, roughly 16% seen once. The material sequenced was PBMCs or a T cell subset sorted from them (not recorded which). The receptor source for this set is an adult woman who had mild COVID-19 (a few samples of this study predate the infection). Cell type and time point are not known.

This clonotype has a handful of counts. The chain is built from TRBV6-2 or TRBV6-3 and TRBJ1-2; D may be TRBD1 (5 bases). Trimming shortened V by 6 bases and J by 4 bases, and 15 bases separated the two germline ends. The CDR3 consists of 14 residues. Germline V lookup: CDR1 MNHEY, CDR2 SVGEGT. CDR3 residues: CASSFSPGLYGYTF. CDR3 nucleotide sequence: TGTGCCAGCAGCTTCTCCCCGGGGCTCTATGGCTACACCTTC.

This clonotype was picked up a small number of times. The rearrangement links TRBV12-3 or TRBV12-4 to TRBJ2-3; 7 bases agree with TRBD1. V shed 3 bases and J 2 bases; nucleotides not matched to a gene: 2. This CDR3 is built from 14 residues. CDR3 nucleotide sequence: TGTGCCAGCAGTTTGAGGGGGCTCACAGATACGCAGTATTTT. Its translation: CASSLRGLTDTQYF.

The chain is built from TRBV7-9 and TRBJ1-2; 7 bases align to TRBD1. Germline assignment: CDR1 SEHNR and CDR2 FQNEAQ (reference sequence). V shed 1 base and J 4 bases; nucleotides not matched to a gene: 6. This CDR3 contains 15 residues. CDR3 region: CASSLGTGQLYGYTF. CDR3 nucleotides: TGTGCCAGCAGCTTAGGAACGGGACAGCTCTATGGCTACACCTTC.

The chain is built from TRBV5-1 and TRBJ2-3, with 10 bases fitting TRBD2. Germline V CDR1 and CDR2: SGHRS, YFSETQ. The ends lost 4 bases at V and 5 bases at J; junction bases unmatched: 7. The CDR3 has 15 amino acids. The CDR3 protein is CASSLAGDGIDTQYF. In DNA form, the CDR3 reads TGCGCCAGCAGCCTAGCGGGAGATGGGATAGATACGCAGTATTTT. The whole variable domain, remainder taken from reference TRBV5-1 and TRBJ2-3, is KAGVTQTPRYLIKTRGQQVTLSCSPISGHRSVSWYQQTPGQGLQFLFEYFSETQRNKGNFPGRFSGRQFSNSRSEMNVSTLELGDSALYLCASSLAGDGIDTQYFGPGTRLTVL.

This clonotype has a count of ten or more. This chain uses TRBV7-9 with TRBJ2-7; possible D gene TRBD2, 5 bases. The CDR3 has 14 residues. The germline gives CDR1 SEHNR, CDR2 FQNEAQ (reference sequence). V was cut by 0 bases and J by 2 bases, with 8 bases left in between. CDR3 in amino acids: CASSLAGAPYEQYF. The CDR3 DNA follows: TGTGCCAGCAGCTTAGCGGGAGCCCCCTACGAGCAGTACTTC.

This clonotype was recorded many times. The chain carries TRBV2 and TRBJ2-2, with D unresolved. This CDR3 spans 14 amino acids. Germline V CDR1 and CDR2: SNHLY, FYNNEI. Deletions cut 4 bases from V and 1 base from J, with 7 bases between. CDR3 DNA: TGTGCCAGCAGTGCGTCTATGAACACCGGGGAGCTGTTTTTT. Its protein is CASSASMNTGELFF.

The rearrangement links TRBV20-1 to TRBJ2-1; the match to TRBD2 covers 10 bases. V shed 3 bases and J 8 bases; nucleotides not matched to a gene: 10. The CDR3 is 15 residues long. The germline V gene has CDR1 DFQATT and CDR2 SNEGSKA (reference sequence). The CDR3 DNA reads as TGCAGTGCTAGTGGGGCTAGCGGGAGTTTCGATGAGCAGTTCTTC. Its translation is CSASGASGSFDEQFF.

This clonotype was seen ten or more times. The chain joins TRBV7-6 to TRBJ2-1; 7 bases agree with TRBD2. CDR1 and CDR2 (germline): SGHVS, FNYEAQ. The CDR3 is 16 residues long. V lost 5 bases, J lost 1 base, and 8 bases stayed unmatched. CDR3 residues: CASSPRAGLSYNEQFF. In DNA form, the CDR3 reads TGTGCCAGCAGCCCTCGAGCGGGGTTATCCTACAATGAGCAGTTCTTC.

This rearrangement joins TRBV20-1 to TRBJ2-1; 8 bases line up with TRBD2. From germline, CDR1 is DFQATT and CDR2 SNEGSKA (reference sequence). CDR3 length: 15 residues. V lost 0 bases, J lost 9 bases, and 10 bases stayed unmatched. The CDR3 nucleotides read TGCAGTGCTAGAGATCCGGGAGGGTGGGTTGGTGAGCAGTTCTTC. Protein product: CSARDPGGWVGEQFF.

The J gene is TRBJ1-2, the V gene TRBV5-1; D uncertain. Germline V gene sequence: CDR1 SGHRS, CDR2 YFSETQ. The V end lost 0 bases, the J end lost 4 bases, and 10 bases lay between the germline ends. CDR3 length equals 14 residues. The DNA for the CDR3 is TGCGCCAGCAGCTTGGCCTCACGGATCTATGGCTACACCTTC. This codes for CASSLASRIYGYTF. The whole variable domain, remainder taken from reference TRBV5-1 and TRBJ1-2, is KAGVTQTPRYLIKTRGQQVTLSCSPISGHRSVSWYQQTPGQGLQFLFEYFSETQRNKGNFPGRFSGRQFSNSRSEMNVSTLELGDSALYLCASSLASRIYGYTFGSGTRLTVV.

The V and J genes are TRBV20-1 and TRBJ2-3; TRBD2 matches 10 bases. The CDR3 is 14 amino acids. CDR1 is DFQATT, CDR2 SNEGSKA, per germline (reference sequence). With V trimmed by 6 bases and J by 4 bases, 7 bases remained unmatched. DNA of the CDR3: TGCAGTGCCGCCCCTAGCGGGAGCTCAGATACGCAGTATTTT. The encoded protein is CSAAPSGSSDTQYF.

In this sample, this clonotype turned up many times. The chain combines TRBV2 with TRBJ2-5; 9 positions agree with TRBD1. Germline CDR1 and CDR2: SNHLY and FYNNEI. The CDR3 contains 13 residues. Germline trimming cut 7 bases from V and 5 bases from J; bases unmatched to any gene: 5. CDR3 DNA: TGTGCCAGCAAGGAGGACAGGGGTGAGACCCAGTACTTC. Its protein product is CASKEDRGETQYF.

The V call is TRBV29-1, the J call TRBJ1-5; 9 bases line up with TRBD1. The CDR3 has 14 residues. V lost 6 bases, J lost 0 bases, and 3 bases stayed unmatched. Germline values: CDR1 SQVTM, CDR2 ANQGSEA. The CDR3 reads CSVGTGFSNQPQHF. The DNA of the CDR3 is TGCAGCGTGGGGACAGGGTTTAGCAATCAGCCCCAGCATTTT.